This paragraph covers one T cell receptor beta chain sequence. These data belong to a study of blood T cell repertoires in COVID-19. Trimming pared 7 bases from V and 2 bases from J, leaving 15 bases between. The CDR3 loop spans 15 amino acids. Germline CDR1 reads MNHEY; CDR2 reads SMNVEV (reference sequence). Original analysis: Amplification with reference gene primers provided the estimates of nucleated cell counts. TCRdb's copy holds only in-frame clones and misses some; the assay was immunoSEQ multiplex PCR. That table supplies the V and J calls and clone size; D and trimming were determined from the DNA. Altogether some 66,000 clones are present, roughly 76% being singletons, with the ten largest covering about 50%.

Sequenced: peripheral blood. The chain uses TRBV27 and TRBJ1-5; tentatively, D is TRBD1 (6 bases). The clonotype was recovered from a woman aged 80 or older with acute or convalescent COVID-19. CDR3 nucleotide sequence: TGTGCCAGCAAGGGGGGGCAGCATGGCAATCAGCCCCAGCATTTT. As protein: CASKGGQHGNQPQHF.